One sample yielded the 26 T cell receptor beta chains listed below, sequenced in a study of OX40 agonist ivuxolimab in advanced cancers. Profiling relied on immunoSEQ multiplex PCR, and the TCRdb table lists in-frame clones only, not all of them. The data hold 50,000 to 55,000 clones, with about 87% observed a single time. The material was CD4+ or CD8+ T cells sorted from blood, obtained in a trial of the OX40 agonist ivuxolimab. The receptors were sampled from an adult with an advanced solid tumor such as melanoma, head and neck, liver or kidney cancer.

The chain uses TRBV6-5 and TRBJ2-3; D not certain. Trimming removed 5 bases at V and 2 bases at J, with 8 bases between. The length of the CDR3 is 13 residues. The germline V gene has CDR1 MNHEY and CDR2 SVGAGI. CDR3: CASSLTDTDTQYF. The CDR3 DNA reads TGTGCCAGCAGTCTGACCGACACAGATACGCAGTATTTT.

This clone showed up just once. The gene calls are TRBV19 and TRBJ1-5; D remains unclear. The CDR3 spans 13 residues. V was trimmed by 4 bases and J by 4 bases, leaving 8 bases between them. Germline values: CDR1 LNHDA, CDR2 SQIVND (reference sequence). The CDR3 here is CASSKERNQPQHF. The CDR3 DNA reads TGTGCCAGTAGTAAGGAACGGAATCAGCCCCAGCATTTT.

The CDR3, as DNA: TGTGCCAGCAGCCGACAGGAGAATCAGCCCCAGCATTTT. This translates into CASSRQENQPQHF. The chain links TRBV16 to TRBJ1-5; weak D call: TRBD1 (6 bases). There are 13 residues in the CDR3. CDR1 is KGHSY, CDR2 FQNENV, per germline. The ends were cut back, 4 bases at V and 4 bases at J, with 8 bases in the middle.

The CDR3 coding sequence is TGTGCCAGCAGCTTGGGCGGAGCCAGGGGAATGAACACTGAAGCTTTCTTT. It is translated as CASSLGGARGMNTEAFF. J is TRBJ1-1 and V is TRBV5-4; possible D gene TRBD1, 6 bases. The CDR3 is 17 amino acids. V was cut by 0 bases and J by 0 bases, with 15 bases left in between. Germline V gene lookup returns CDR1 SGHNT and CDR2 YYREEE (reference sequence).

The chain uses TRBV19 and TRBJ1-2, with D possibly matching TRBD1 (5 bases). The CDR3 consists of 15 residues. CDR1 is LNHDA and CDR2 is SQIVND in the germline V gene (reference sequence). V lost 5 bases and J lost 7, with 20 bases in between. The CDR3 coding sequence is TGTGCCAGTAGTCTTTCCCTCACCGGGACCGGTGGCTACACCTTC. Amino acids: CASSLSLTGTGGYTF.

This clone was seen only a few times. In DNA form, the CDR3 reads TGTGCCAGCAGCCCAGGGGGTCGGGCTGAAGCTTTCTTT. This translates into CASSPGGRAEAFF. The chain carries TRBV11-2 and TRBJ1-1, with TRBD1 matching 7 bases. Germline loops: CDR1 SGHAT, CDR2 FQNNGV. This CDR3 has 13 amino acids. V shed 5 bases, J shed 6 bases, and the junction held 6 bases outside the gene matches.

The chain links TRBV2 to TRBJ2-4, with D possibly matching TRBD2 (5 bases). V was pared by 6 bases and J by 0 bases, with 15 bases between. There are 16 residues in the CDR3. Germline CDR1 and CDR2: SNHLY and FYNNEI. The CDR3 spells CASSETRAGAKNIQYF. The CDR3 DNA sequence: TGTGCCAGCAGCGAGACCCGCGCGGGAGCCAAAAACATTCAGTACTTC.

A few counts support this clone. The chain combines TRBV6-1 with TRBJ1-6; D gene ambiguous. There are 16 residues in the CDR3. Trimming took 2 bases from V and 0 from J, leaving 8 bases between them. Germline V gene sequence: CDR1 MNHNS, CDR2 SASEGT. CDR3 sequence (DNA): TGTGCCAGCAGTGAAAATCTGATCTCCTATAATTCACCCCTCCACTTT. Protein: CASSENLISYNSPLHF.

The chain combines TRBV11-3 with TRBJ1-5; D remains ambiguous. Germline assignment: CDR1 SGHNT and CDR2 YENEEA. With 1 base removed from V and 1 base from J, the gap between germline ends came to 8 bases. The CDR3 loop spans 15 amino acids. Here the CDR3 reads CASSLASESNQPQHF. Here the CDR3 DNA reads TGTGCCAGCAGCTTAGCGTCAGAAAGCAATCAGCCCCAGCATTTT.

This clone has only a few counts. The V gene is TRBV2, the J gene TRBJ1-6; D is ambiguous. Per the germline V gene, CDR1 is SNHLY and CDR2 is FYNNEI. The V end lost 7 bases, the J end lost 10 bases, and 23 bases lay between the germline ends. The CDR3 extends over 16 amino acids. CDR3 loop: CASTGSGLDPGSPLHF. CDR3 DNA: TGTGCCAGCACCGGGTCAGGACTGGACCCTGGGTCACCCCTCCACTTT.

In DNA, the CDR3 is TGTGCCAGCAGCCCCAGGGGAGGCAGGGTATCCTACAATGAGCAGTTCTTC. It specifies CASSPRGGRVSYNEQFF. This chain joins TRBV21-1 and TRBJ2-1. TRBV21-1 is recorded as a pseudogene. This CDR3 contains 17 residues.

CDR3 residues: CSVEVGLGTEAFF. The DNA of the CDR3 is TGCAGCGTTGAAGTGGGGCTGGGCACTGAAGCTTTCTTT. The V gene is TRBV29-1, the J gene TRBJ1-1, with D perhaps TRBD1 (5 bases). The CDR3 is made up of 13 amino acids. Deletions cut 1 base from V and 4 bases from J, with 10 bases between. CDR1 and CDR2 from the germline V gene are SQVTM and ANQGSEA.

V and J are TRBV27 and TRBJ2-7; D possibly uses TRBD1 or TRBD2 (5 bases each). The V gene lost 0 bases and the J gene lost 1 base, with 10 bases spanning the gap. Germline assignment: CDR1 MNHEY and CDR2 SMNVEV (reference sequence). The CDR3 is 15 amino acids. This chain's CDR3 is CASSLSTGPSYEQYF. The CDR3, as DNA: TGTGCCAGCAGTTTATCGACGGGGCCATCCTACGAGCAGTACTTC.

V gene TRBV28 combines with J gene TRBJ2-3, with D possibly being TRBD1 (6 bases). The germline V gene has CDR1 MDHEN and CDR2 SYDVKM. The CDR3 extends over 15 amino acids. Trimming took off 3 bases at V and 0 bases at J, with 10 bases between the two ends. This CDR3 reads CASSFGGPSTDTQYF. In DNA, the CDR3 is TGTGCCAGCAGTTTTGGGGGCCCTAGCACAGATACGCAGTATTTT.

The chain couples TRBV7-2 to TRBJ2-5, with 7 nucleotides matching TRBD2. Per the germline V gene, CDR1 is SGHTA and CDR2 is FQGNSA. The CDR3 sequence is 14 residues long. V shed 5 bases, J shed 5 bases, and the junction held 8 bases outside the gene matches. DNA of the CDR3: TGTGCCAGCAGCCTAGGTCCGCGGGAGGAGACCCAGTACTTC. Amino acid sequence: CASSLGPREETQYF.

This sequence joins TRBV5-1 and TRBJ2-7; TRBD2 agrees at 14 bases. CDR1 is SGHRS and CDR2 is YFSETQ in the germline V gene. The CDR3 length is 16 residues. V shed 1 base, J shed 5 bases, and the junction held 5 bases outside the gene matches. CDR3 protein: CASSLPGLAGADEQYF. The DNA for the CDR3 is TGCGCCAGCAGCTTGCCGGGACTAGCGGGAGCGGACGAGCAGTACTTC. The variable domain in full, with the rest retrieved from reference TRBV5-1 and TRBJ2-7, is KAGVTQTPRYLIKTRGQQVTLSCSPISGHRSVSWYQQTPGQGLQFLFEYFSETQRNKGNFPGRFSGRQFSNSRSEMNVSTLELGDSALYLCASSLPGLAGADEQYFGPGTRLTVT.

The rearrangement uses TRBV28 and TRBJ2-1; TRBD2 aligns across 8 bases. V lost 4 bases, J lost 9 bases, and 5 bases stayed unmatched. CDR1 is MDHEN, CDR2 SYDVKM, per germline. The CDR3 runs to 13 residues. The CDR3 loop reads CASSSGGGGEQFF. The CDR3 nucleotides read TGTGCCAGCAGTTCCGGGGGGGGCGGTGAGCAGTTCTTC. The variable domain in full, completed from reference TRBV28 and TRBJ2-1, reads DVKVTQSSRYLVKRTGEKVFLECVQDMDHENMFWYRQDPGLGLRLIYFSYDVKMKEKGDIPEGYSVSREKKERFSLILESASTNQTSMYLCASSSGGGGEQFFGPGTRLTVL.

The chain combines TRBV27 with TRBJ1-3, with a possible D match to TRBD1 (5 bases). Germline loops: CDR1 MNHEY, CDR2 SMNVEV (reference sequence). The germline V and J ends were trimmed by 2 bases and 3 bases, with 8 bases remaining between them. This CDR3 has 14 amino acids. This chain's CDR3 is CASSLRGSGNTIYF. CDR3 DNA: TGTGCCAGCAGTTTAAGGGGCAGTGGAAACACCATATATTTT.

The V call is TRBV7-2, the J call TRBJ2-7; D possibly matches TRBD1 or TRBD2 (5 bases each). The CDR3 loop spans 14 amino acids. CDR1 SGHTA and CDR2 FQGNSA come from the germline V gene. V lost 5 bases and J lost 5, with 16 bases in between. This CDR3 is CASSPSVGTDEQYF. The CDR3, as DNA: TGTGCCAGCAGCCCCTCGGTAGGGACGGACGAGCAGTACTTC.

The chain uses TRBV9 and TRBJ2-2, with 9 bases aligning to TRBD1. V was pared by 3 bases and J by 3 bases, with 6 bases of the junction left unmatched. Germline V gene data show CDR1 as SGDLS and CDR2 as YYNGEE. The CDR3 covers 16 residues. The CDR3 here is CASSAQGALDTGELFF. CDR3 coding DNA: TGTGCCAGCAGCGCACAGGGGGCGTTAGACACCGGGGAGCTGTTTTTT.

V usage is TRBV5-1 and J usage is TRBJ1-2; D is uncertain. The V end lost 4 bases, the J end lost 4 bases, and 17 bases lay between the germline ends. CDR3 size: 15 residues. Germline V gene data show CDR1 as SGHRS and CDR2 as YFSETQ. CDR3 bases: TGCGCCAGCAGCAGGGAGAGGGCGGGTAGCTATGGCTACACCTTC. Residues: CASSRERAGSYGYTF.

The chain links TRBV7-2 to TRBJ1-6, with 8 bases matching TRBD1. CDR1 and CDR2 from the germline V gene are SGHTA and FQGNSA. V lost 5 bases, J lost 9 bases, and 6 bases stayed unmatched. CDR3 length: 14 amino acids. The CDR3 DNA is TGTGCCAGCAGCCGTGACAGGGGTTCTTCACCCCTCCACTTT. Amino acids: CASSRDRGSSPLHF.

V usage is TRBV27 and J usage is TRBJ2-1; 7 nucleotides match TRBD2. The CDR3 contains 15 residues. The V gene's germline CDR1 is MNHEY and CDR2 SMNVEV (reference sequence). J lost 1 base, V lost 0 bases, and 0 bases had no gene match. The CDR3 reads CASSLSGLSYNEQFF. The CDR3 nucleotides are TGTGCCAGCAGTTTATCGGGACTATCCTACAATGAGCAGTTCTTC.

The rearrangement joins TRBV28 to TRBJ1-6; unclear D gene. CDR1 is MDHEN, CDR2 SYDVKM, per germline. Trimming pared 3 bases from V and 9 bases from J, leaving 6 bases between. CDR3 length: 12 residues. DNA of the CDR3: TGTGCCAGCAGTTTGCCGGTTTCACCCCTCCACTTT. Translation: CASSLPVSPLHF.

This clone has more than one count but fewer than ten. The chain carries TRBV15 and TRBJ1-1; D ambiguous. The germline V gene has CDR1 LNHNV and CDR2 YYDKDF (reference sequence). The CDR3 length is 14 residues. V was trimmed by 8 bases and J by 1 base, leaving 14 bases between them. CDR3 sequence: CATREYPRNTEAFF. The CDR3, as DNA: TGTGCCACCCGAGAGTACCCCCGGAACACTGAAGCTTTCTTT.

V usage is TRBV4-1 and J usage is TRBJ1-1; tentatively, D is TRBD1 (6 bases). V was cut by 7 bases and J by 4 bases, with 25 bases left in between. The CDR3 runs 17 residues. CDR1 and CDR2 from the germline V gene are MGHRA and YSYEKL. In nucleotides, the CDR3 is TGCGCCAGCAACGACCGACGTTCCGGACAGAGAACCACTGAAGCTTTCTTT. This gives the protein CASNDRRSGQRTTEAFF.